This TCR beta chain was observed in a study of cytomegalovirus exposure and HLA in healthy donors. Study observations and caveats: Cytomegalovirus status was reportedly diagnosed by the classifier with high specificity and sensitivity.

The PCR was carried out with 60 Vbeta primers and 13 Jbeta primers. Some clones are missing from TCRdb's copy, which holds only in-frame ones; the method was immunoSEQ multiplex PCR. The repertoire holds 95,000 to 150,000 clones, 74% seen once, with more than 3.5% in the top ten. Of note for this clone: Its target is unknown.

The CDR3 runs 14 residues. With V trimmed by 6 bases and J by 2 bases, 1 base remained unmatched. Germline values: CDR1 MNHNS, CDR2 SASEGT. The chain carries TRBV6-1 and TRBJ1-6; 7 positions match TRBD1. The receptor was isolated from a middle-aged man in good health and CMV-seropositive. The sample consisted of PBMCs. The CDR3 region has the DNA TGTGCCAGCAGAGGGACAGCCTATAATTCACCCCTCCACTTT. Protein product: CASRGTAYNSPLHF.